This T cell receptor beta chain was profiled in a study of blood T cell repertoires in COVID-19. Across the study: Researchers got acute and convalescent COVID-19 samples from the United States, Italy and Spain. In each case, the material was cDNA or gDNA derived from T cells, B-cell-depleted T cells, or PBMCs.

V was pared by 6 bases and J by 6 bases, with 9 bases of the junction left unmatched. From germline, CDR1 is SEHNR and CDR2 FQNEAQ (reference sequence). The CDR3 has 14 residues. Methods used by the authors: Using reference gene primer amplification, nucleated cell counts were estimated. The assay was immunoSEQ multiplex PCR, and TCRdb's table has in-frame clones only and misses some. The DNA was the basis for D and trimming; V, J and clone size are from that table. The data show about 120,000 clones, around 87% seen once. The source is a woman between 70 and 85 years old with acute or convalescent COVID-19. This rearrangement joins TRBV7-9 to TRBJ2-7; 9 bases align to TRBD1. Input material: peripheral blood. CDR3 sequence (DNA): TGTGCCAGCAGTCCCGACAGGGGGTTTGGCGAGCAGTACTTC. This translates into CASSPDRGFGEQYF.